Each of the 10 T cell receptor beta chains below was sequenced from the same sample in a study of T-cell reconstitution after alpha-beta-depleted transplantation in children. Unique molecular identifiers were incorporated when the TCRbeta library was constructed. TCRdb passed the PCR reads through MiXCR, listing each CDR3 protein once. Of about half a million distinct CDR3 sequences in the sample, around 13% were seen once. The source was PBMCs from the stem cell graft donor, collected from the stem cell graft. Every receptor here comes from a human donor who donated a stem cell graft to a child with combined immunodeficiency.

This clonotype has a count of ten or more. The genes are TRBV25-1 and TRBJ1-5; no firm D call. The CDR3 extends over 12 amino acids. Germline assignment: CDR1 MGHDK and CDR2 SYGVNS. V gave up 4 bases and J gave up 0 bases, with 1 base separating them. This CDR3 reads CASSGSNQPQHF. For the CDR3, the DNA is TGTGCCAGCAGTGGTAGCAATCAGCCCCAGCATTTT.

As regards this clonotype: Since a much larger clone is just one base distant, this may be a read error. The CDR3 is CAISPPNNEQFF. As DNA, the CDR3 is TGTGCCATCAGCCCCCCCAACAATGAGCAGTTCTTC. The genes are TRBV6-5 and TRBJ2-1; D is uncertain. Germline CDR1 MNHEY, CDR2 SVGAGI. The CDR3 length is 12 residues. V lost 10 bases, J lost 5 bases, and 12 bases lay in between.

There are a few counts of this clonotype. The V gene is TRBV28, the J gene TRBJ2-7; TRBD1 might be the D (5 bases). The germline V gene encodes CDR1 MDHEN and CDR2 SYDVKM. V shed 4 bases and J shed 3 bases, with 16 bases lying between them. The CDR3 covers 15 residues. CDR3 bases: TGTGCCAGCAGTTCCCTTATGGGGCAGAGCTACGAGCAGTACTTC. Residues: CASSSLMGQSYEQYF.

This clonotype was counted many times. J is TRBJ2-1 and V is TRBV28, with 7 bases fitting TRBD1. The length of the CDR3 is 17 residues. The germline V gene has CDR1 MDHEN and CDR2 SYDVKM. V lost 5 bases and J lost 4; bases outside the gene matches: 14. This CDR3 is CASSLLQTGSFYNEQFF. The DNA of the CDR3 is TGTGCCAGCAGTCTACTCCAGACAGGGTCCTTTTACAATGAGCAGTTCTTC.

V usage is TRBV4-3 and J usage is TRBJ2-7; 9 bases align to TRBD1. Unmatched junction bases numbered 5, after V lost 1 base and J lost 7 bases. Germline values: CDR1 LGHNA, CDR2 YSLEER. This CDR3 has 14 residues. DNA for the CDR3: TGCGCCAGCAGCCAAGGGACAGGGGTGGGGGAGCAGTACTTC. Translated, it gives CASSQGTGVGEQYF.

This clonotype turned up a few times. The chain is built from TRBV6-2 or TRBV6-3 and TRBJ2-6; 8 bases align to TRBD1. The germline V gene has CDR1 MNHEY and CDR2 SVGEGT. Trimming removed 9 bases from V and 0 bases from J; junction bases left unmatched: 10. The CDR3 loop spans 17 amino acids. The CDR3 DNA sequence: TGTGCCAGTCTTAGGACAGGGATTCGCTCTGGGGCCAACGTCCTGACTTTC. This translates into CASLRTGIRSGANVLTF.

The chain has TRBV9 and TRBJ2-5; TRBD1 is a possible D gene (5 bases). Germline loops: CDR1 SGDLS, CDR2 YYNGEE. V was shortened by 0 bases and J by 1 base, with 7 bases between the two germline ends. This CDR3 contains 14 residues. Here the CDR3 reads CASSVEGFQETQYF. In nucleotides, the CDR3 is TGTGCCAGCAGCGTAGAGGGGTTCCAAGAGACCCAGTACTTC.

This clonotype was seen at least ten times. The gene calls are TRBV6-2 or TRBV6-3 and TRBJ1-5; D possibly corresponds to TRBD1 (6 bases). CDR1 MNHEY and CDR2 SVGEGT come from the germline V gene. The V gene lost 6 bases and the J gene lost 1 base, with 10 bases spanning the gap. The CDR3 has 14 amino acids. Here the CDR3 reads CASRDSWSNQPQHF. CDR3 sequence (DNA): TGTGCCAGCAGGGACAGTTGGAGCAATCAGCCCCAGCATTTT.

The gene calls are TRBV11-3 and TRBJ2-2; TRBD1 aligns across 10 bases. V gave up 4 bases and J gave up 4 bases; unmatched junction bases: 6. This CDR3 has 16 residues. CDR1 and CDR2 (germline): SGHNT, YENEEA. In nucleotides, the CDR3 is TGTGCCAGCAGCTCGAGGGACAGGGGACTCACCGGGGAGCTGTTTTTT. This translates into CASSSRDRGLTGELFF.

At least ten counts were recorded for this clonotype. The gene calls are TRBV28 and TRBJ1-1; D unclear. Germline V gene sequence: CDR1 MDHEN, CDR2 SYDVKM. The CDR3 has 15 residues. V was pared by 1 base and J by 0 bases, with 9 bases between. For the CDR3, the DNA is TGTGCCAGCAGTTTATTGTCAGGCATGAACACTGAAGCTTTCTTT. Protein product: CASSLLSGMNTEAFF.